Given below is one T cell receptor (beta chain) in context. Its target is not known. The data derive from a study of OX40 agonist ivuxolimab in advanced cancers. Some clones are missing from TCRdb's copy, which holds only in-frame ones; the method was immunoSEQ multiplex PCR. The data contain approximately 90,000 clones, roughly nine tenths of them singletons. Germline V gene data show CDR1 as SGHDT and CDR2 as YYEEEE. This CDR3 contains 12 residues. General observations from the study: The mean number of expanded clones was higher in CD8+ T cells than in CD4+.

The chain has TRBV5-6 and TRBJ2-5; 7 bases are shared with TRBD1. The end of the DNA aligns better with TRBJ2-7, so the J call may be wrong. The sample in question was CD4+ or CD8+ T cells sorted from blood, obtained in a trial of the OX40 agonist ivuxolimab. The receptor was derived from an adult with an advanced solid tumor such as melanoma, head and neck, liver or kidney cancer. CDR3 loop: CASSYRGGEQYF. The CDR3 region has the DNA TGTGCCAGCAGCTACAGGGGCGGCGAGCAGTACTTC.